This entry lists 18 T cell receptor beta chains sequenced from one sample in a study of blood T cells in healthy people across ages. A sample-barcoded 5' primer and a J-beta primer mix were used in a second PCR of roughly 7 to 11 cycles. TCRdb redid the calling of the 5' RACE reads with MiXCR, one entry per CDR3 protein. Of under 2,000,000 distinct CDR3 sequences in the sample, about 49% were seen once. The specimen was blood. These TCRs come from a woman in her thirties or forties in good health.

This rearrangement joins TRBV9 to TRBJ1-6; D is uncertain. The CDR3 extends over 14 amino acids. The V end lost 4 bases, the J end lost 6 bases, and 11 bases lay between the germline ends. The germline V gene has CDR1 SGDLS and CDR2 YYNGEE. CDR3 DNA: TGTGCCAGCAGCACTACACCGAGTAATTCACCCCTCCACTTT. It specifies CASSTTPSNSPLHF. Combining the CDR3 with reference TRBV9 and TRBJ1-6 gives the whole variable domain DSGVTQTPKHLITATGQRVTLRCSPRSGDLSVYWYQQSLDQGLQFLIQYYNGEERAKGNILERFSAQQFPDLHSELNLSSLELGDSALYFCASSTTPSNSPLHFGNGTRLTVT.

J is TRBJ2-7 and V is TRBV7-9; D gene uncertain. Germline CDR1 reads SEHNR; CDR2 reads FQNEAQ (reference sequence). V was pared by 6 bases and J by 2 bases, with 14 bases between. This CDR3 has 14 amino acids. This CDR3 reads CASSPTPQPYEQYF. DNA of the CDR3: TGTGCCAGCAGTCCTACCCCCCAACCCTACGAGCAGTACTTC.

This clonotype appeared once. This sequence joins TRBV20-1 and TRBJ2-1; D not resolved. The CDR3 runs to 13 residues. The V and J ends lost 3 bases and 5 bases respectively, with 11 bases between them. The germline gives CDR1 DFQATT, CDR2 SNEGSKA (reference sequence). CDR3 sequence reads: CSASLRADNEQFF. The CDR3 DNA is TGCAGTGCTAGCCTCCGGGCTGACAATGAGCAGTTCTTC.

This clonotype was detected a few times. This rearrangement joins TRBV20-1 to TRBJ2-4; D is possibly TRBD2 (5 bases). The germline V gene encodes CDR1 DFQATT and CDR2 SNEGSKA (reference sequence). The CDR3 runs to 12 residues. V shed 3 bases and J shed 13 bases, with 16 bases lying between them. This CDR3 is CSARAQSGEQYF. The CDR3 bases are TGCAGTGCTAGGGCCCAAAGTGGGGAGCAGTACTTC.

V and J are TRBV12-3 or TRBV12-4 and TRBJ2-5; 11 bases agree with TRBD2. J gave up 2 bases and V 11 bases, and 10 bases lay outside the gene matches. The CDR3 spans 15 residues. CDR3 sequence reads: CAGGSLAGGQETQYF. The CDR3 DNA reads TGTGCCGGCGGTAGTCTAGCGGGGGGACAAGAGACCCAGTACTTC.

This chain connects TRBV7-6 to TRBJ2-3; 13 bases align to TRBD2. The germline gives CDR1 SGHVS, CDR2 FNYEAQ. The CDR3 covers 17 residues. J was trimmed by 7 bases and V by 4 bases; bases with no gene match: 11. The CDR3: CASSYPRTSGGGYTQYF. The CDR3 nucleotides are TGTGCCAGCAGCTACCCTCGGACTAGCGGGGGTGGATATACGCAGTATTTT.

This clonotype was seen only a few times. The chain has TRBV6-5 and TRBJ1-1; TRBD1 is a possible D gene (6 bases). V lost 2 bases and J lost 10, with 14 bases in between. The CDR3 is 13 amino acids. CDR1 and CDR2 (germline): MNHEY, SVGAGI. The CDR3 is CASSYEGGRRAFF. As DNA, the CDR3 is TGTGCCAGCAGTTACGAGGGGGGGCGCAGAGCTTTCTTT.

On this clonotype itself: The junction departs from germline at one end; a sequencing error may be responsible. The rearrangement uses TRBV20-1 and TRBJ1-4; D not certain. Germline values: CDR1 DFQATT, CDR2 SNEGSKA (reference sequence). The CDR3 has 14 residues. The CDR3 is CSARDTRTSEKLFF. Here the CDR3 DNA reads TGCAGTGCTAGAGATACGAGGACTAGTGAAAAACTGTTTTTT.

The chain recombines TRBV5-6 with TRBJ2-7, with D perhaps being TRBD1 or TRBD2 (6 bases each). CDR3 length: 15 residues. Trimming removed 4 bases at V and 5 bases at J, with 19 bases between. The germline CDR1 and CDR2 sequences are SGHDT and YYEEEE. The CDR3 sequence: CASSQRGEVMNEQYF. In DNA, the CDR3 is TGTGCCAGCAGCCAAAGGGGGGAAGTTATGAACGAGCAGTACTTC.

The chain employs TRBV7-2 and TRBJ2-3; 11 positions match TRBD1. The V and J ends lost 5 bases and 0 bases, in that order; junction bases with no gene match: 10. This CDR3 has 18 amino acids. Per germline, CDR1 SGHTA and CDR2 FQGNSA. CDR3: CASSPPGQGVYSTDTQYF. The CDR3, as DNA: TGTGCCAGCAGCCCGCCGGGACAGGGGGTCTATAGCACAGATACGCAGTATTTT.

The J gene is TRBJ2-4, the V gene TRBV12-3 or TRBV12-4; D is ambiguous. This CDR3 is built from 17 residues. V gave up 2 bases and J gave up 2 bases, with 16 bases separating them. The CDR3 here is CASSLNPADSTKNIQYF. The CDR3 DNA is TGTGCCAGCAGTTTAAATCCGGCAGACTCAACCAAAAACATTCAGTACTTC.

This clonotype appeared a few times. The chain combines TRBV11-2 with TRBJ1-2; D is undetermined. Between the trimmed V and J ends, which lost 4 bases and 4 bases, there was a span of 7 bases. The CDR3 spans 12 residues. The germline V gene has CDR1 SGHAT and CDR2 FQNNGV. CDR3 in amino acids: CASSSESYGYTF. CDR3 bases: TGTGCCAGCAGCTCCGAGTCCTATGGCTACACCTTC.

As regards this clonotype: The germline gene is not matched at one end of the junction; a read error may be the cause. The chain uses TRBV20-1 and TRBJ2-7; D is perhaps TRBD1 (5 bases). The DNA end is a closer match to TRBJ2-5, so the J assignment may be wrong. Germline V gene data show CDR1 as DFQATT and CDR2 as SNEGSKA (reference sequence). This CDR3 comprises 13 residues. CDR3 nucleotides: TGCAGGGCTAGAGGCAGGGAACGAGAGACCCAGTACTTC. As protein: CRARGRERETQYF.

V gene TRBV11-2 combines with J gene TRBJ2-6; TRBD1 matches at 8 bases. Germline-derived CDR1 and CDR2 are SGHAT and FQNNGV. The V gene end was trimmed by 6 bases and the J gene end by 2 bases; junction bases not matched to a gene: 9. The CDR3 is 17 residues long. CDR3 coding DNA: TGTGCCAGCAGGAGGACAGGGCTTTACGCTGGGGCCAACGTCCTGACTTTC. Encoded protein: CASRRTGLYAGANVLTF.

The chain joins TRBV7-8 to TRBJ2-5; 12 bases line up with TRBD2. With V trimmed by 4 bases and J by 5 bases, 8 bases remained unmatched. CDR1 and CDR2 from the germline V gene are SGHVS and FQNEAQ. The length of the CDR3 is 16 residues. CDR3 nucleotides: TGTGCCAGCAGCTCCACTAGCGGGGGGTTCGTGGAGACCCAGTACTTC. Translation gives CASSSTSGGFVETQYF.

The J gene is TRBJ2-5, the V gene TRBV3-1, with no clear D. Trimming removed 0 bases at V and 1 base at J, with 12 bases between. In germline, CDR1 is LGHDT, CDR2 YNNKEL (reference sequence). This CDR3 spans 16 amino acids. CDR3 region: CASSQEQRLAQETQYF. The CDR3 DNA reads TGTGCCAGCAGCCAAGAACAAAGACTCGCCCAAGAGACCCAGTACTTC.

The chain has TRBV12-3 or TRBV12-4 and TRBJ2-5; D remains ambiguous. This CDR3 is 13 amino acids long. Trimming removed 3 bases at V and 3 bases at J, with 8 bases between. The CDR3: CASSLGNKETQYF. DNA of the CDR3: TGTGCCAGCAGTTTGGGTAACAAAGAGACCCAGTACTTC.

The V and J genes are TRBV20-1 and TRBJ2-1; TRBD1 is a possible D gene (7 bases). Deletions cut 0 bases from V and 3 bases from J, with 18 bases between. The germline V gene encodes CDR1 DFQATT and CDR2 SNEGSKA (reference sequence). This CDR3 is 17 amino acids long. Here the CDR3 DNA reads TGCAGTGCTAGAGATGGCGAGGCGGGACAGTACTACAATGAGCAGTTCTTC. The encoded protein is CSARDGEAGQYYNEQFF.